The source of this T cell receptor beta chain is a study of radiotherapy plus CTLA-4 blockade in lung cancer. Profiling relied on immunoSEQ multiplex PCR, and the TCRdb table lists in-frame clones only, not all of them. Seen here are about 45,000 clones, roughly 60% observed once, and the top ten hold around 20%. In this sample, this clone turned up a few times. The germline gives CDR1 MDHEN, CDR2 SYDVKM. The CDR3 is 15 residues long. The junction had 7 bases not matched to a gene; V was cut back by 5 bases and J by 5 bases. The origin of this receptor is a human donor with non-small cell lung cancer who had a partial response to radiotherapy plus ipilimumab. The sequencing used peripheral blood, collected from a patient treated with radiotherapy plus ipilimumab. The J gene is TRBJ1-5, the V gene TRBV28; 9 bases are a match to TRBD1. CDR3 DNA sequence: TGTGCCAGCAGTCCCGGGACAGGGAACGATCAGCCCCAGCATTTT. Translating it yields CASSPGTGNDQPQHF.